The T cell receptor beta chain under discussion was sequenced for a study of early T cells in non-severe SARS-CoV-2 infection. MiXCR, applied by TCRdb to the 5' RACE reads, yields one record per CDR3 protein. The sample carries 80,000 or so distinct CDR3 sequences, approximately 12% recorded once. Source material: whole blood. The receptor's source is an adult who was a healthcare worker with PCR-confirmed SARS-CoV-2 infection or an uninfected control (not recorded which).

Here the CDR3 reads CASSLGSGDPYEQYF. Here the CDR3 DNA reads TGTGCCAGCAGCTTAGGGTCGGGGGACCCCTACGAGCAGTACTTC. This chain links TRBV7-2 with TRBJ2-7; D is perhaps TRBD2 (6 bases). The V gene's germline CDR1 is SGHTA and CDR2 FQGNSA. This CDR3 has 15 amino acids. V was clipped by 1 base and J by 2 bases, with 12 bases between them.